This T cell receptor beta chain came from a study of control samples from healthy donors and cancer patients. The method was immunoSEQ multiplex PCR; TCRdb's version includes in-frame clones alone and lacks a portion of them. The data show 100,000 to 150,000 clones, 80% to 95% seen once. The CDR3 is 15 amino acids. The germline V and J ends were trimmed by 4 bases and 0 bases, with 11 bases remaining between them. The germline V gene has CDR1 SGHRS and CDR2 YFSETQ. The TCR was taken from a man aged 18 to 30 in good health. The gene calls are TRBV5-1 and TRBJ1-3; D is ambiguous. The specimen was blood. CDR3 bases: TGCGCCAGCAGCCAAGACGGCTACTCTGGAAACACCATATATTTT. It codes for CASSQDGYSGNTIYF.